These 10 T cell receptor beta chains originate from one sample sequenced in a study of T-cell reconstitution after alpha-beta-depleted transplantation in children. The library targeted TCRbeta and was prepared with unique molecular identifiers. Each CDR3 protein is one row after TCRdb ran MiXCR on the PCR reads. The repertoire includes under 850,000 distinct CDR3 sequences, approximately 14% of them detected once, and 0.79% sits in the top ten. Here the sequenced sample was PBMCs, taken before TCRalphabeta/CD19-depleted stem cell transplant. These receptors all come from a girl aged 2 to 9 with congenital amegakaryocytic thrombocytopenia, due to receive a stem cell transplant.

For this clonotype: One end of the junction varies from germline; a read error may be responsible. The rearrangement links TRBV20-1 to TRBJ2-1; unclear D gene. Germline-derived CDR1 and CDR2 are DFQATT and SNEGSKA (reference sequence). CDR3 size: 17 residues. The DNA for the CDR3 is TGCTGTGCTAGAGCTTGGGCGGTCCCCAGCTCCTACAATGAGCAGTTCTTC. It encodes CCARAWAVPSSYNEQFF.

Many counts were recorded for this clonotype. V is TRBV13 and J is TRBJ1-6, with D unclear. V was shortened by 4 bases and J by 10 bases, with 8 bases between the two germline ends. The CDR3 runs to 12 residues. From germline, CDR1 is PRHDT and CDR2 FYEKMQ (reference sequence). CDR3 residues: CASSWRLSPLHF. CDR3 nucleotide sequence: TGTGCCAGCAGCTGGAGGCTGTCACCCCTCCACTTT.

This clonotype was counted between two and nine times. This sequence joins TRBV2 and TRBJ2-7; D is unresolved. CDR1 is SNHLY, CDR2 FYNNEI, per germline. V was shortened by 8 bases and J by 6 bases, with 14 bases between the two germline ends. The CDR3 consists of 12 residues. CDR3 sequence (DNA): TGTGCCAGCTCCTCCCTAGTTATCGAGCAGTACTTC. Its translation: CASSSLVIEQYF.

This clonotype was recorded at least ten times. The chain combines TRBV28 with TRBJ2-1; TRBD2 might be the D (6 bases). Trimming took 10 bases from V and 7 from J, leaving 23 bases between them. There are 15 residues in the CDR3. Germline CDR1 reads MDHEN; CDR2 reads SYDVKM. CDR3 DNA sequence: TGTGCCATCTCCTTAACGGGCGGGAATAAAAATGAGCAGTTCTTC. Protein sequence: CAISLTGGNKNEQFF. Supplemented by reference TRBV28 and TRBJ2-1, the full variable domain reads DVKVTQSSRYLVKRTGEKVFLECVQDMDHENMFWYRQDPGLGLRLIYFSYDVKMKEKGDIPEGYSVSREKKERFSLILESASTNQTSMYLCAISLTGGNKNEQFFGPGTRLTVL.

The V and J genes are TRBV27 and TRBJ2-2; possible D gene TRBD1, 5 bases. The CDR3 covers 14 residues. The V and J ends lost 4 bases and 7 bases respectively, with 13 bases between them. Germline CDR1 reads MNHEY; CDR2 reads SMNVEV (reference sequence). The CDR3 DNA is TGTGCCAGCAGTTCCCCTAGGGGCGGCGGGGAGCTGTTTTTT. Translated, it gives CASSSPRGGGELFF.

This clonotype is a singleton in its sample. V usage is TRBV28 and J usage is TRBJ1-1; D unresolved. CDR3 length equals 15 residues. Germline V gene data show CDR1 as MDHEN and CDR2 as SYDVKM. V was cut by 5 bases and J by 1 base, with 14 bases left in between. CDR3 in DNA: TGTGCCAGCAGTCTTCCATGGCCACGGAACACTGAAGCTTTCTTT. Its translation is CASSLPWPRNTEAFF.

This clonotype was recorded many times. V gene TRBV18 combines with J gene TRBJ1-5; D uncertain. CDR1 and CDR2 (germline): KGHSH, LQKENI. The CDR3 totals 13 residues. The germline V and J ends were trimmed by 2 bases and 3 bases, with 5 bases remaining between them. CDR3: CASSPRANQPQHF. The DNA for the CDR3 is TGTGCCAGCTCACCAAGAGCCAATCAGCCCCAGCATTTT.

The rearrangement uses TRBV19 and TRBJ2-1; 10 positions match TRBD2. The CDR3 is 17 residues long. J lost 7 bases, V lost 4 bases, and 13 bases had no gene match. In germline, CDR1 is LNHDA, CDR2 SQIVND (reference sequence). The DNA for the CDR3 is TGTGCCAGTAGTACCGGGTCTAGCGGGAGCATTGAAAATGAGCAGTTCTTC. As protein: CASSTGSSGSIENEQFF.

This clonotype was picked up many times. The chain is built from TRBV7-2 and TRBJ2-3; D may be TRBD2 (6 bases). This CDR3 has 15 amino acids. The V gene lost 5 bases and the J gene lost 6 bases, with 18 bases spanning the gap. The germline CDR1 and CDR2 sequences are SGHTA and FQGNSA. CDR3 DNA sequence: TGTGCCAGCAGCAGAGGCTGGGGACTGTTGGATACGCAGTATTTT. Protein sequence: CASSRGWGLLDTQYF.

In its sample, this clonotype was seen a few times. The chain couples TRBV28 to TRBJ2-2; 7 nucleotides align to TRBD2. After removal of 7 bases from V and 3 bases from J, the junction contained 11 bases not matched to a gene. CDR1 MDHEN and CDR2 SYDVKM come from the germline V gene. The CDR3 totals 16 residues. The CDR3, as DNA: TGTGCCAGCACCCTGGGGAGGGAGGCGGACACCGGGGAGCTGTTTTTT. Encoded protein: CASTLGREADTGELFF. The full variable domain, with the rest looked up from reference TRBV28 and TRBJ2-2, is DVKVTQSSRYLVKRTGEKVFLECVQDMDHENMFWYRQDPGLGLRLIYFSYDVKMKEKGDIPEGYSVSREKKERFSLILESASTNQTSMYLCASTLGREADTGELFFGEGSRLTVL.